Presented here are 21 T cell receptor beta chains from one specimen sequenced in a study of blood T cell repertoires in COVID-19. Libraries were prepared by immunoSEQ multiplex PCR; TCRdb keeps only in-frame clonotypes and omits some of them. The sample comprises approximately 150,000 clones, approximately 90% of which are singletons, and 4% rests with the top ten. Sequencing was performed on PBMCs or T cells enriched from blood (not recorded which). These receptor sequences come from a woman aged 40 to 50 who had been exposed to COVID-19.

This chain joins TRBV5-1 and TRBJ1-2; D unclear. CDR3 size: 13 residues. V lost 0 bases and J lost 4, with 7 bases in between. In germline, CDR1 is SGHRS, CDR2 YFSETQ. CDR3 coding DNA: TGCGCCAGCAGCTTGGGACTTAGCTATGGCTACACCTTC. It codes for CASSLGLSYGYTF.

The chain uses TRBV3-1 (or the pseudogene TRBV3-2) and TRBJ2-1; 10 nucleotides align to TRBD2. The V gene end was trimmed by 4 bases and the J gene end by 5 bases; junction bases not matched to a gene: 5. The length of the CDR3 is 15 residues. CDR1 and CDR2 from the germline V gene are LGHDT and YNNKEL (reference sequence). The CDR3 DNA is TGTGCCAGCAGCCCACCGGGACTAGCGAACAATGAGCAGTTCTTC. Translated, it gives CASSPPGLANNEQFF.

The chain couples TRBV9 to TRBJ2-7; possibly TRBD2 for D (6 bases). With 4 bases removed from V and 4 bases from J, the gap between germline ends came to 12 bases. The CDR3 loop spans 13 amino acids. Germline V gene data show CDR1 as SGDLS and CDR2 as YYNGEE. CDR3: CASSSRGGYEQYF. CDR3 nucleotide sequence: TGTGCCAGCAGCTCCCGGGGAGGTTACGAGCAGTACTTC.

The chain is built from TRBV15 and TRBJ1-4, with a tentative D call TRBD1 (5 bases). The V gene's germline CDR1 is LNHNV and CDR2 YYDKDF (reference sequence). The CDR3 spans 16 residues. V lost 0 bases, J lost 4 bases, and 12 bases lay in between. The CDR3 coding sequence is TGTGCCACCAGCAGAGATCGGAGGGGAGTTAATGAAAAACTGTTTTTT. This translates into CATSRDRRGVNEKLFF.

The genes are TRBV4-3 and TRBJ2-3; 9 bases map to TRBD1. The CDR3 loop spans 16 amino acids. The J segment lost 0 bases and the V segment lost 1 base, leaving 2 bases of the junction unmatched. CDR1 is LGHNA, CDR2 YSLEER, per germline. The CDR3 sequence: CASSQAGQGSTDTQYF. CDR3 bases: TGCGCCAGCAGCCAAGCGGGACAGGGAAGCACAGATACGCAGTATTTT.

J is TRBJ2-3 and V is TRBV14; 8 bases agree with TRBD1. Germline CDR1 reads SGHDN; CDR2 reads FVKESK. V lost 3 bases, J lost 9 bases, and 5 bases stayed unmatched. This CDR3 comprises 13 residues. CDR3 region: CASSQIGQGTQYF. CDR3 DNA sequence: TGTGCCAGCAGCCAGATCGGACAGGGCACGCAGTATTTT.

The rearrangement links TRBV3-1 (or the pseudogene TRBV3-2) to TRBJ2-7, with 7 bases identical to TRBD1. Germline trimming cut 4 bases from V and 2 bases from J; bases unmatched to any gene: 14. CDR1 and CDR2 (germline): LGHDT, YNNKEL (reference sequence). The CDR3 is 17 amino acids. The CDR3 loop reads CASSRNSNTGAPYEQYF. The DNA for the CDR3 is TGTGCCAGCAGCCGAAATTCCAACACAGGGGCCCCCTACGAGCAGTACTTC.

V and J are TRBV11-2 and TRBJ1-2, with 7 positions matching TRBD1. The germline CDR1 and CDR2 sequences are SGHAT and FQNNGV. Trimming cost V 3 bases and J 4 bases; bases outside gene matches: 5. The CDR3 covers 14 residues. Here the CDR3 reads CASSLNRDSYGYTF. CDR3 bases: TGTGCCAGCAGCTTGAATCGGGACAGCTATGGCTACACCTTC.

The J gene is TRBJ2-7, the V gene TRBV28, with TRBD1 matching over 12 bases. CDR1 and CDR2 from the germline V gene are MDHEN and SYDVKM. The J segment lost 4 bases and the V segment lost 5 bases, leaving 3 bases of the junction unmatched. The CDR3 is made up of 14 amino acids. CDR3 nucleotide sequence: TGTGCCAGCAGTAGGGACAGGGGGCTATACGAGCAGTACTTC. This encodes CASSRDRGLYEQYF.

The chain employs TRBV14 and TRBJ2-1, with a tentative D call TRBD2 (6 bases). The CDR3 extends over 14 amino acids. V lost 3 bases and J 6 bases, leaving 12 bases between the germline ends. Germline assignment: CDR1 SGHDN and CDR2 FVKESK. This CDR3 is CASSHSGGRNEQFF. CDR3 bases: TGTGCCAGCAGCCACTCCGGGGGACGCAATGAGCAGTTCTTC.

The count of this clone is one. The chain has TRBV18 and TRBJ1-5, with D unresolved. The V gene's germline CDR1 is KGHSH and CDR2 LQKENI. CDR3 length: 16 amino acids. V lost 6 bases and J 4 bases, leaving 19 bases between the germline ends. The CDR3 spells CASSLSGAIENQPQHF. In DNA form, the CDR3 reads TGTGCCAGCTCCCTTTCCGGTGCCATCGAAAATCAGCCCCAGCATTTT.

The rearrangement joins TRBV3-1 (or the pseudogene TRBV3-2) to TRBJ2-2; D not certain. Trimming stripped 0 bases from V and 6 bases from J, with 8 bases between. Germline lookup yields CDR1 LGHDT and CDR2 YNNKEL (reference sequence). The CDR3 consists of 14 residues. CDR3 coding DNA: TGTGCCAGCAGCCAAGATTTAACAGCCGGGGAGCTGTTTTTT. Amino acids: CASSQDLTAGELFF.

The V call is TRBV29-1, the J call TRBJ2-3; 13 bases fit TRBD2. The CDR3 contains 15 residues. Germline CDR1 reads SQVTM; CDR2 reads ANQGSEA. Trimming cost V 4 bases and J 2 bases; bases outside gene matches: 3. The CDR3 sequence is CSVVGLAGVTDTQYF. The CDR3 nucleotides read TGCAGCGTTGTTGGACTAGCGGGAGTCACAGATACGCAGTATTTT.

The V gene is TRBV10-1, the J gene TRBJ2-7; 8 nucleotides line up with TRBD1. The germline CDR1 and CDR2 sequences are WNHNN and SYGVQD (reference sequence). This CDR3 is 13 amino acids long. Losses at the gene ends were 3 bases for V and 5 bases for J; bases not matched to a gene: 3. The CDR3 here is CASSDRGRDEQYF. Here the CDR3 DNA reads TGCGCCAGCAGTGACAGGGGGCGCGACGAGCAGTACTTC.

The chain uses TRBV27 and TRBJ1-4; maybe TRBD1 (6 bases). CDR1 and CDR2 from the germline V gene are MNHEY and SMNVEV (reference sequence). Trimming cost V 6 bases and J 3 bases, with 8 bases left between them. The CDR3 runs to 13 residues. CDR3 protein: CASRRQANEKLFF. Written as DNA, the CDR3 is TGTGCCAGCAGGAGACAGGCTAATGAAAAACTGTTTTTT.

CDR3 region: CASSLTRSGSIQYF. CDR3 coding DNA: TGTGCCAGCAGCCTGACTAGATCAGGGAGCATTCAGTACTTC. The gene calls are TRBV11-2 and TRBJ2-4, with D perhaps TRBD2 (6 bases). Trimming took 5 bases from V and 9 from J, leaving 17 bases between them. This CDR3 region has 14 residues. The V gene's germline CDR1 is SGHAT and CDR2 FQNNGV.

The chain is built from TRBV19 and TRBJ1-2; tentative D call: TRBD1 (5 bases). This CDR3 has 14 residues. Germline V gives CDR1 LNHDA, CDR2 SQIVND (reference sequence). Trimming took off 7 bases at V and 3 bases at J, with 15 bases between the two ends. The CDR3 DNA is TGTGCCAGTATCAAATGGGGGGAAGACTATGGCTACACCTTC. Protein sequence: CASIKWGEDYGYTF.

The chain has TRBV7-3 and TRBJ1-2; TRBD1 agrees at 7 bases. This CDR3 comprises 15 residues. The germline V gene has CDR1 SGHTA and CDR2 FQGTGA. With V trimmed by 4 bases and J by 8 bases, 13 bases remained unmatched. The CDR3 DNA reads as TGTGCCAGCAGCTCGAAAATAGGACAGGACGGGGGCTACACCTTC. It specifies CASSSKIGQDGGYTF.

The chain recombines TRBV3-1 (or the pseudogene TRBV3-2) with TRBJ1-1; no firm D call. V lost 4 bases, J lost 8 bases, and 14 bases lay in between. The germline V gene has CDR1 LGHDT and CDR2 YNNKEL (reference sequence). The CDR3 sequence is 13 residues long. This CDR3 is CASSRMMATEAFF. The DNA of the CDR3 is TGTGCCAGCAGCCGAATGATGGCCACAGAAGCTTTCTTT.

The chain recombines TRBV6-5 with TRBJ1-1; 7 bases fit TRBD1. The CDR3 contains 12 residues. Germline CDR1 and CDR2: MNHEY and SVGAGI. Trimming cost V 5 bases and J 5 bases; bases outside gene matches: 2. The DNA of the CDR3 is TGTGCCAGCAGTCGACAGGGAACTGAAGCTTTCTTT. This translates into CASSRQGTEAFF.

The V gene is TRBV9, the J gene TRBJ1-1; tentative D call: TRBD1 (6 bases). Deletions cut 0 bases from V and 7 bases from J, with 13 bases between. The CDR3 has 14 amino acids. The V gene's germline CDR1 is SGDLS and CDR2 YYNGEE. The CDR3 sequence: CASSVGGGQGEAFF. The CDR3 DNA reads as TGTGCCAGCAGCGTAGGCGGGGGCCAAGGTGAAGCTTTCTTT. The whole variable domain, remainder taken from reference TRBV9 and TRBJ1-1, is DSGVTQTPKHLITATGQRVTLRCSPRSGDLSVYWYQQSLDQGLQFLIQYYNGEERAKGNILERFSAQQFPDLHSELNLSSLELGDSALYFCASSVGGGQGEAFFGQGTRLTVV.